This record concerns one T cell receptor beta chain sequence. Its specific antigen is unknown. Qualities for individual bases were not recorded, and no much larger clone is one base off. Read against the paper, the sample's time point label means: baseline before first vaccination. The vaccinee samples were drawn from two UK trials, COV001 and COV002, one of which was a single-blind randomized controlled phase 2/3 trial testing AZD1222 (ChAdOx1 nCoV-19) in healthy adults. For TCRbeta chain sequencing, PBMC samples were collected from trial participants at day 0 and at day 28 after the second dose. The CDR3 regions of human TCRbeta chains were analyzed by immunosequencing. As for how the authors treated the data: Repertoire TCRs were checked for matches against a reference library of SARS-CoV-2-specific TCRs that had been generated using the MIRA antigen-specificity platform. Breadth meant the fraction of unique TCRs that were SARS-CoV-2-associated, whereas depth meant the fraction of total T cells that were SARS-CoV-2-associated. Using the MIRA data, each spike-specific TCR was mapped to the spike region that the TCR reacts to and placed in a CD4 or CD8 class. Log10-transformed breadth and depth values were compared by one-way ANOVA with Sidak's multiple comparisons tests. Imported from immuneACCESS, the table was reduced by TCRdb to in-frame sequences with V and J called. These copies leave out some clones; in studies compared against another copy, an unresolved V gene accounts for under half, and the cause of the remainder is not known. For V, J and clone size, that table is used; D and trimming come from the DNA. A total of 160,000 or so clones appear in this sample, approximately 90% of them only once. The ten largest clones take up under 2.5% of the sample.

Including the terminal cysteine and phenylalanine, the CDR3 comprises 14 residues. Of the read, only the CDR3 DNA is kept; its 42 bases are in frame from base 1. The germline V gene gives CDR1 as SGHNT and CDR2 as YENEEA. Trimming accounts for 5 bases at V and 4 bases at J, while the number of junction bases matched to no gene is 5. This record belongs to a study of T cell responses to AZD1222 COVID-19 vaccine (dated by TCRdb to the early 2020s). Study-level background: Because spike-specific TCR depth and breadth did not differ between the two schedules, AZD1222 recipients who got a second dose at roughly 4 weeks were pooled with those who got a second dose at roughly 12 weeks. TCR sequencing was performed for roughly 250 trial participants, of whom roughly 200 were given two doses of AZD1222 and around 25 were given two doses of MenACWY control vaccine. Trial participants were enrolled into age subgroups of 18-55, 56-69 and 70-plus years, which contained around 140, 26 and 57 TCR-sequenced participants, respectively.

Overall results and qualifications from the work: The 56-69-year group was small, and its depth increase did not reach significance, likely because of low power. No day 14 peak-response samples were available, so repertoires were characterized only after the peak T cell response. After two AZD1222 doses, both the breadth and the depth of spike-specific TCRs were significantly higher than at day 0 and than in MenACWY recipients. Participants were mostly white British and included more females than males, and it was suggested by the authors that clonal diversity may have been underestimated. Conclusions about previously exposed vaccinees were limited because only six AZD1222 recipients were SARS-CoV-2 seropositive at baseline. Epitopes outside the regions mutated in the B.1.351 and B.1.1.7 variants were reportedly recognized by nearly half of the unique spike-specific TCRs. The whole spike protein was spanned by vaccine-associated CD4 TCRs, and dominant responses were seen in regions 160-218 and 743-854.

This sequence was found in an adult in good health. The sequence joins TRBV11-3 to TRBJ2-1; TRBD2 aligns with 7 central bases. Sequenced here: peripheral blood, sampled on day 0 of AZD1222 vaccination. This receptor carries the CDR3 CASSRAGEYNEQFF. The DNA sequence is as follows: TGTGCCAGCAGCAGGGCGGGAGAGTACAATGAGCAGTTCTTC.